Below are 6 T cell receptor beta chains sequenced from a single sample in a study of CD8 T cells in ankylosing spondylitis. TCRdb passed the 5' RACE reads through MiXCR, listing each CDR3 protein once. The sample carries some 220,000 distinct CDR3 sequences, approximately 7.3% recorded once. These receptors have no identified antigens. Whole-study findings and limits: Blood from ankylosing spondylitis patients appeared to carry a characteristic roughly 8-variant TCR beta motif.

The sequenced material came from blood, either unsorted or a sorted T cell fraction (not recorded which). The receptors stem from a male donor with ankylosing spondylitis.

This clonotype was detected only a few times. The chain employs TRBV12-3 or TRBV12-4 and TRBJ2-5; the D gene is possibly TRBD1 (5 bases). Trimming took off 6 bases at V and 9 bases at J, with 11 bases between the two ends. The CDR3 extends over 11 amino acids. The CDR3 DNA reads TGTGCCAGCAGGACGGAAGGGGCCCAGTACTTC. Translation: CASRTEGAQYF.

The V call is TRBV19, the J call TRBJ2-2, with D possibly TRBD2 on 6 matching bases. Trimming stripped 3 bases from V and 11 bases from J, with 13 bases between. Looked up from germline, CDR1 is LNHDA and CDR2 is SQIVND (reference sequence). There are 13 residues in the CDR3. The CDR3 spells CASSISAGGELFF. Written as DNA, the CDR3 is TGTGCCAGTAGTATTTCGGCCGGGGGAGAGCTGTTTTTT.

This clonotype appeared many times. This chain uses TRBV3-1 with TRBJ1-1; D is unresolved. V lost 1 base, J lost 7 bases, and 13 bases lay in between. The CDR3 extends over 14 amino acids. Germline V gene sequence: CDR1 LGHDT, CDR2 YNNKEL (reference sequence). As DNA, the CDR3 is TGTGCCAGCAGCCAAGTTCGGGGAAAGGGTGAAGCTTTCTTT. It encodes CASSQVRGKGEAFF.

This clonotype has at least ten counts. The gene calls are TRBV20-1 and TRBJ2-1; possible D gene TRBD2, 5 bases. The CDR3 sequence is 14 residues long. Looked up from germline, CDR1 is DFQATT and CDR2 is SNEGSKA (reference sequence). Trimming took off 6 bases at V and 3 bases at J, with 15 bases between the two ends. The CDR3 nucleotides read TGCAGTGCCCCCCCGATGGCGGGCTACAATGAGCAGTTCTTC. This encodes CSAPPMAGYNEQFF.

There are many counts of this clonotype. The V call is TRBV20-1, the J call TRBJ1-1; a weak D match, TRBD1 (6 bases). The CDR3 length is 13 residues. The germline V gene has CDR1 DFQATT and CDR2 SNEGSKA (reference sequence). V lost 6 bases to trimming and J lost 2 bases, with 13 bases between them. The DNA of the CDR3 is TGCAGTGCACAGGACAGAAGAAACACTGAAGCTTTCTTT. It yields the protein CSAQDRRNTEAFF.

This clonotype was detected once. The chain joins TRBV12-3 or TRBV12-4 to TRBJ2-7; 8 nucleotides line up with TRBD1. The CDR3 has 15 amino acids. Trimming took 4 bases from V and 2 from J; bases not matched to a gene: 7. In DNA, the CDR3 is TGTGCCAGCAGTTCATCGGACAGGGATGCCTACGAGCAGTACTTC. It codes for CASSSSDRDAYEQYF.